This is a list of T cell receptor beta chains from one sample in a study of CD8 T cells in ankylosing spondylitis. TCRdb redid the calling of the 5' RACE reads with MiXCR, one entry per CDR3 protein. The sample has some 90,000 distinct CDR3 sequences, around 25% seen once; the top ten hold 50% to 60%. Sequenced material: blood, either unsorted or a sorted T cell fraction (not recorded which). Receptor source: a male donor with ankylosing spondylitis or in good health (not recorded which). CDR3s leave out the opening cysteine and the closing phenylalanine or tryptophan. Clone size appears in some rows only: once, few, many, or a class for an expanded clone.

J | V | size | CDR3
TRBJ2-3 | TRBV5-5 | few | ASSLLAVLTDTQY
TRBJ1-2 | TRBV6-5 | - | ASSSGEATVYGYT
TRBJ2-4 | TRBV5-8 | few | ASSFDRLAKNIQY
TRBJ2-7 | TRBV10-3 | few | AIREGPDEQY
TRBJ2-1 | TRBV12-3/TRBV12-4 | - | ASRLAGANEQF
TRBJ2-1 | TRBV20-1 | few | SARDSVASSNEQF
TRBJ2-3 | TRBV29-1 | many | SVEGTTTSTDTQY
TRBJ1-2 | TRBV29-1 | - | SVRQNYGYT
TRBJ2-1 | TRBV7-8 | - | ASSLSSGQRVHNEQF
TRBJ2-3 | TRBV6-5 | - | ASSSPERGFTDTQY
TRBJ1-1 | TRBV5-1 | once | ASSLTVGNTEAF
TRBJ2-7 | TRBV5-1 | - | ASSLVPEDYEQY
TRBJ2-1 | TRBV20-1 | few | SGSGTVGSNEQF
TRBJ2-2 | TRBV5-4 | few | ASSSRGLAGEGNTGELF